A single sample is the source of the 25 T cell receptor beta chains below, sequenced in a study of blood T cells in healthy people across ages. A second PCR of roughly 7 to 11 cycles used a sample-barcoded 5' primer and a J-beta primer mix. MiXCR was run by TCRdb on the 5' RACE reads, yielding one entry per CDR3 protein. The sample contains about 830,000 distinct CDR3 sequences, 62% of which appear only once. Sequences were obtained from blood. The receptors shown here come from a man aged 25 to 40 in good health.

The chain joins TRBV13 to TRBJ1-2; D gene ambiguous. The germline V gene encodes CDR1 PRHDT and CDR2 FYEKMQ (reference sequence). The CDR3 totals 12 residues. V was pared by 4 bases and J by 7 bases, with 10 bases between. The DNA for the CDR3 is TGTGCCAGCAGCTCCCAAGACCGTGGCTACACCTTC. Its protein product is CASSSQDRGYTF.

The chain combines TRBV5-1 with TRBJ2-7; D tentatively fits TRBD1 or TRBD2 (5 bases each). This CDR3 has 14 amino acids. From germline, CDR1 is SGHRS and CDR2 YFSETQ. V dropped 2 bases and J dropped 3 bases, with 12 bases sitting between them. CDR3 nucleotides: TGCGCCAGCAGCTTCGGGGCAAATCGCTACGAGCAGTACTTC. It translates to CASSFGANRYEQYF.

The chain recombines TRBV3-1 with TRBJ1-2; no clear D gene. The germline V gene encodes CDR1 LGHDT and CDR2 YNNKEL (reference sequence). V shed 0 bases and J shed 4 bases, with 12 bases lying between them. The CDR3 sequence is 15 residues long. CDR3 coding DNA: TGTGCCAGCAGCCAAGATCTAAGCCAGTCCTATGGCTACACCTTC. It yields the protein CASSQDLSQSYGYTF.

The genes are TRBV7-9 and TRBJ1-1, with 7 bases lining up with TRBD1. CDR3 length: 14 amino acids. J gave up 4 bases and V 5 bases, and 7 bases lay outside the gene matches. From germline, CDR1 is SEHNR and CDR2 FQNEAQ (reference sequence). CDR3 nucleotide sequence: TGTGCCAGCAGCCCGACAGGGATGGCCACTGAAGCTTTCTTT. Amino acid sequence: CASSPTGMATEAFF.

The chain recombines TRBV29-1 with TRBJ1-2, with D unclear. V was shortened by 1 base and J by 6 bases, with 9 bases between the two germline ends. This CDR3 is 12 amino acids long. Germline values: CDR1 SQVTM, CDR2 ANQGSEA. CDR3 nucleotide sequence: TGCAGCGTTGAAGGTCTGCCTAATGGCTACACCTTC. Protein sequence: CSVEGLPNGYTF.

Note on this clonotype: A much larger clone sits a single nucleotide away, making a read error possible. The gene calls are TRBV6-6 and TRBJ2-5; 8 bases fit TRBD2. The CDR3 covers 14 residues. The J segment lost 11 bases and the V segment lost 6 bases, leaving 14 bases of the junction unmatched. Per germline, CDR1 MNHNY and CDR2 SVGAGI (reference sequence). This CDR3 is CASSLSGGYNEQYF. CDR3 nucleotides: TGTGCCAGCAGCCTCAGCGGGGGCTACAATGAGCAGTACTTC.

The chain combines TRBV7-9 with TRBJ2-6; a possible D gene is TRBD2 (7 bases). The germline V gene has CDR1 SEHNR and CDR2 FQNEAQ (reference sequence). The CDR3 runs to 17 residues. The V gene lost 6 bases and the J gene lost 1 base, with 16 bases spanning the gap. The CDR3 nucleotides are TGTGCCAGCAGACCAACGGGGGGCGCTTCTGGGGCCAACGTCCTGACTTTC. It yields the protein CASRPTGGASGANVLTF.

This sequence joins TRBV7-9 and TRBJ2-3; unclear D gene. The germline V gene encodes CDR1 SEHNR and CDR2 FQNEAQ (reference sequence). This CDR3 comprises 9 residues. Deletions cut 10 bases from V and 11 bases from J, with 10 bases between. The CDR3 coding sequence is TGTGCCATGACCCTCGGGCAGTATTTT. Translating it yields CAMTLGQYF.

The J gene is TRBJ2-3, the V gene TRBV29-1, with 9 bases aligning to TRBD2. Per the germline V gene, CDR1 is SQVTM and CDR2 is ANQGSEA. Unmatched junction bases numbered 6, after V lost 2 bases and J lost 3 bases. The CDR3 extends over 15 amino acids. The DNA of the CDR3 is TGCAGCGTTGAACTAGCGGGGAGGGGAACAGATACGCAGTATTTT. It is translated as CSVELAGRGTDTQYF.

This clonotype occurred a few times. The rearrangement links TRBV20-1 to TRBJ1-6; D perhaps matches TRBD1 (5 bases). Germline loops: CDR1 DFQATT, CDR2 SNEGSKA (reference sequence). The CDR3 loop spans 12 amino acids. V lost 5 bases to trimming and J lost 8 bases, with 10 bases between them. CDR3 region: CSAVIQDSPLHF. The CDR3 bases are TGCAGTGCTGTAATACAGGATTCACCCCTCCACTTT.

This clonotype has a handful of counts. This rearrangement joins TRBV28 to TRBJ2-5; D is tentatively TRBD1 or TRBD2 (5 bases each). Per the germline V gene, CDR1 is MDHEN and CDR2 is SYDVKM. This CDR3 has 12 residues. The V gene lost 6 bases and the J gene lost 5 bases, with 10 bases spanning the gap. CDR3 DNA sequence: TGTGCCAGCAGGAGGGGTGGGGAGACCCAGTACTTC. It translates to CASRRGGETQYF.

This clonotype has more than one count but fewer than ten. The J gene is TRBJ2-7, the V gene TRBV2; TRBD2 might be the D (5 bases). Trimming shortened V by 7 bases and J by 2 bases, and 12 bases separated the two germline ends. The CDR3 has 13 residues. CDR1 and CDR2 from the germline V gene are SNHLY and FYNNEI. In nucleotides, the CDR3 is TGTGCCAGCACCCTGTCTAGCACCTACGAGCAGTACTTC. It specifies CASTLSSTYEQYF.

CDR3 sequence reads: CASSYRGTLSYEQYF. CDR3 in DNA: TGTGCCAGCAGTTACAGGGGGACATTGTCCTACGAGCAGTACTTC. V usage is TRBV6-5 and J usage is TRBJ2-7, with a possible D match to TRBD1 (6 bases). Germline V gene data show CDR1 as MNHEY and CDR2 as SVGAGI. With 2 bases removed from V and 1 base from J, the gap between germline ends came to 12 bases. The CDR3 loop spans 15 amino acids.

The CDR3 DNA reads TGTGCCAGCAGCTTAACGTCAGGGATAGGCACTGAAGCTTTCTTT. It yields the protein CASSLTSGIGTEAFF. The chain joins TRBV7-3 to TRBJ1-1; perhaps TRBD1 as D (5 bases). Germline V CDR1 and CDR2: SGHTA, FQGTGA. V was cut by 0 bases and J by 4 bases, with 12 bases left in between. The CDR3 length is 15 residues.

The chain recombines TRBV6-5 with TRBJ2-7; D tentatively reads TRBD1 or TRBD2 (5 bases each). Trimming pared 6 bases from V and 2 bases from J, leaving 11 bases between. This CDR3 has 13 residues. The germline V gene has CDR1 MNHEY and CDR2 SVGAGI. The CDR3 protein is CASSLGVPYEQYF. The CDR3 DNA reads as TGTGCCAGCAGCCTGGGGGTCCCCTACGAGCAGTACTTC.

V usage is TRBV7-2 and J usage is TRBJ2-7; 7 bases match TRBD2. Germline V CDR1 and CDR2: SGHTA, FQGNSA. This CDR3 contains 15 residues. J lost 2 bases, V lost 2 bases, and 6 bases had no gene match. The CDR3 DNA reads TGTGCCAGCAGCTTAATGCGGGGGACTGCCTACGAGCAGTACTTC. Protein product: CASSLMRGTAYEQYF. Complete variable domain (other parts from reference TRBV7-2 and TRBJ2-7): GAGVSQSPSNKVTEKGKDVELRCDPISGHTALYWYRQSLGQGLEFLIYFQGNSAPDKSGLPSDRFSAERTGGSVSTLTIQRTQQEDSAVYLCASSLMRGTAYEQYFGPGTRLTVT.

This chain links TRBV18 with TRBJ2-7; TRBD1 matches 8 bases. Trimming took 5 bases from V and 1 from J; bases not matched to a gene: 13. The CDR3 consists of 17 residues. The germline V gene encodes CDR1 KGHSH and CDR2 LQKENI. The CDR3 spells CASSAAGGDRASYEQYF. The DNA for the CDR3 is TGTGCCAGCTCAGCGGCAGGGGGCGATCGGGCATCCTACGAGCAGTACTTC.

This clonotype turned up a few times. The V and J genes are TRBV20-1 and TRBJ2-5, with TRBD1 matching 7 bases. Losses at the gene ends were 2 bases for V and 1 base for J; bases not matched to a gene: 10. CDR3 length: 16 amino acids. The V gene's germline CDR1 is DFQATT and CDR2 SNEGSKA (reference sequence). The CDR3 protein is CSARHPYRGFQETQYF. The CDR3 bases are TGCAGTGCTAGACATCCTTACAGGGGTTTCCAAGAGACCCAGTACTTC.

The chain is built from TRBV7-9 and TRBJ2-7, with D possibly called TRBD1 or TRBD2 (5 bases each). Germline CDR1 reads SEHNR; CDR2 reads FQNEAQ (reference sequence). With 7 bases removed from V and 2 bases from J, the gap between germline ends came to 15 bases. The CDR3 is 14 residues long. In DNA, the CDR3 is TGTGCCAGCACCCCACCAGGGAGAACCTACGAGCAGTACTTC. Encoded protein: CASTPPGRTYEQYF. Full variable domain (rest looked up from reference TRBV7-9 and TRBJ2-7): DTGVSQNPRHKITKRGQNVTFRCDPISEHNRLYWYRQTLGQGPEFLTYFQNEAQLEKSRLLSDRFSAERPKGSFSTLEIQRTEQGDSAMYLCASTPPGRTYEQYFGPGTRLTVT.

The gene calls are TRBV20-1 and TRBJ2-3; 16 bases align to TRBD2. The length of the CDR3 is 18 residues. V was pared by 5 bases and J by 3 bases, with 11 bases of the junction left unmatched. From germline, CDR1 is DFQATT and CDR2 SNEGSKA (reference sequence). CDR3 bases: TGCAGTGCTGGGGGACTAGCGGGGGGGTCCGACCAGACAGATACGCAGTATTTT. Amino acid sequence: CSAGGLAGGSDQTDTQYF.

This chain uses TRBV27 with TRBJ2-1, with D possibly TRBD2 on 6 matching bases. The V end was cut by 5 bases, the J end by 5 bases, with 16 bases between. This CDR3 contains 15 residues. In germline, CDR1 is MNHEY, CDR2 SMNVEV (reference sequence). CDR3 residues: CASSPPGTRHNEQFF. The CDR3 DNA sequence: TGTGCCAGCAGTCCCCCCGGGACTCGTCACAATGAGCAGTTCTTC.

V and J are TRBV4-2 and TRBJ2-7; 8 bases line up with TRBD1. V was pared by 1 base and J by 2 bases, with 4 bases of the junction left unmatched. CDR3 size: 15 residues. CDR1 is LGHNA, CDR2 YNFKEQ, per germline. CDR3 DNA sequence: TGTGCCAGCAGCCAAGCCCAGGGGGCGGCCTACGAGCAGTACTTC. This translates into CASSQAQGAAYEQYF.

This chain joins TRBV6-6 and TRBJ2-1; D is ambiguous. The germline V gene has CDR1 MNHNY and CDR2 SVGAGI (reference sequence). The CDR3 covers 17 residues. V was clipped by 0 bases and J by 0 bases, with 12 bases between them. CDR3 region: CASSYSVRRRSYNEQFF. The CDR3 nucleotides are TGTGCCAGCAGTTACTCGGTCCGTCGTCGCTCCTACAATGAGCAGTTCTTC.

This chain links TRBV25-1 with TRBJ1-1; a possible D gene is TRBD1 (6 bases). The CDR3 length is 14 residues. Trimming pared 5 bases from V and 0 bases from J, leaving 10 bases between. Germline V CDR1 and CDR2: MGHDK, SYGVNS. DNA for the CDR3: TGTGCCAGCAGTAGGGGGGCACTGAACACTGAAGCTTTCTTT. Its protein product is CASSRGALNTEAFF. The full variable domain, rest sourced from reference TRBV25-1 and TRBJ1-1, is EADIYQTPRYLVIGTGKKITLECSQTMGHDKMYWYQQDPGMELHLIHYSYGVNSTEKGDLSSESTVSRIRTEHFPLTLESARPSHTSQYLCASSRGALNTEAFFGQGTRLTVV.

A few counts support this clonotype. This chain uses TRBV25-1 with TRBJ2-5, with 7 bases fitting TRBD1. This CDR3 spans 15 amino acids. V was pared by 6 bases and J by 5 bases, with 12 bases of the junction left unmatched. Germline lookup yields CDR1 MGHDK and CDR2 SYGVNS. The CDR3 sequence: CASSPSDRPGETQYF. As DNA, the CDR3 is TGTGCCAGCAGCCCCTCGGACAGGCCAGGGGAGACCCAGTACTTC. The whole variable domain, filled in from reference TRBV25-1 and TRBJ2-5, reads EADIYQTPRYLVIGTGKKITLECSQTMGHDKMYWYQQDPGMELHLIHYSYGVNSTEKGDLSSESTVSRIRTEHFPLTLESARPSHTSQYLCASSPSDRPGETQYFGPGTRLLVL.